These 19 T cell receptor beta chains originate from one sample sequenced in a study of T cells after yellow fever vaccination. Each CDR3 protein gets one entry after TCRdb re-called the 5' RACE reads with MiXCR. The sample consists of 600,000 to 750,000 distinct CDR3 sequences, roughly 12% of them appearing once. Source: PBMCs, taken on the day of the yellow fever booster vaccination. Receptor source: a man aged 30 to 39 who received the YFV17D yellow fever vaccine.

This clonotype came up a few times. This may come from a read error, since a much larger clone is one base off. The V gene is TRBV2, the J gene TRBJ2-3; D unclear. This CDR3 spans 14 amino acids. Trimming took off 1 base at V and 0 bases at J, with 5 bases between the two ends. Germline CDR1 SNHLY, CDR2 FYNNEI. The CDR3 sequence: CASSEVASTDTQYF. The CDR3 region has the DNA TGTGCCAGCAGTGAAGTGGCTAGCACAGATACGCAGTATTTT. Full variable domain (missing parts from reference TRBV2 and TRBJ2-3): EPEVTQTPSHQVTQMGQEVILRCVPISNHLYFYWYRQILGQKVEFLVSFYNNEISEKSEIFDDQFSVERPDGSNFTLKIRSTKLEDSAMYFCASSEVASTDTQYFGPGTRLTVL.

This clonotype was found a few times. This chain connects TRBV20-1 to TRBJ2-7; 13 nucleotides line up with TRBD2. Germline trimming cut 3 bases from V and 6 bases from J; bases unmatched to any gene: 2. The germline V gene has CDR1 DFQATT and CDR2 SNEGSKA (reference sequence). The CDR3 extends over 13 amino acids. In DNA form, the CDR3 reads TGCAGTGCTAGGACTAGCGGGAGGCTCGAGCAGTACTTC. This codes for CSARTSGRLEQYF.

At least ten counts were recorded for this clonotype. Compared with germline, one end of the junction differs, possibly owing to a read error. The V and J genes are TRBV2 and TRBJ1-5; maybe TRBD1 (5 bases). Germline loops: CDR1 SNHLY, CDR2 FYNNEI. The CDR3 runs 14 residues. Written as DNA, the CDR3 is TGTTCCAGCAGTAGGGACCGAGTAAATCAGCCCCAGCATTTT. It yields the protein CSSSRDRVNQPQHF.

This clonotype was counted ten times or more. The chain uses TRBV4-3 and TRBJ2-7; 10 bases are shared with TRBD1. This CDR3 is 16 amino acids long. In germline, CDR1 is LGHNA, CDR2 YSLEER. Germline trimming cut 1 base from V and 2 bases from J; bases unmatched to any gene: 5. The CDR3 DNA is TGCGCCAGCAGCCAAGCCGGACAGGGGGGCCCCTACGAGCAGTACTTC. Its protein is CASSQAGQGGPYEQYF.

This clonotype came up many times. The chain combines TRBV5-1 with TRBJ2-3, with TRBD2 matching 10 bases. After removal of 4 bases from V and 2 bases from J, the junction contained 7 bases not matched to a gene. The CDR3 totals 16 residues. The germline CDR1 and CDR2 sequences are SGHRS and YFSETQ. This CDR3 is CASSKGLAEPTDTQYF. The CDR3 DNA reads TGCGCCAGCAGCAAAGGACTAGCGGAGCCCACAGATACGCAGTATTTT.

The chain couples TRBV7-9 to TRBJ2-1; D remains unclear. CDR3 size: 13 residues. Germline-derived CDR1 and CDR2 are SEHNR and FQNEAQ (reference sequence). V lost 2 bases and J lost 6, with 8 bases in between. The CDR3 sequence: CASSLSLLNEQFF. In nucleotides, the CDR3 is TGTGCCAGCAGCTTAAGTCTTCTCAATGAGCAGTTCTTC. Using reference TRBV7-9 and TRBJ2-1 for the parts outside the CDR3, the full variable domain is DTGVSQNPRHKITKRGQNVTFRCDPISEHNRLYWYRQTLGQGPEFLTYFQNEAQLEKSRLLSDRFSAERPKGSFSTLEIQRTEQGDSAMYLCASSLSLLNEQFFGPGTRLTVL.

The chain joins TRBV4-3 to TRBJ2-1, with 8 bases matching TRBD2. Germline trimming cut 1 base from V and 7 bases from J; bases unmatched to any gene: 6. The length of the CDR3 is 15 residues. CDR1 is LGHNA and CDR2 is YSLEER in the germline V gene. CDR3 residues: CASSQAVLAENEQFF. In DNA, the CDR3 is TGCGCCAGCAGCCAAGCCGTACTAGCGGAAAATGAGCAGTTCTTC.

The chain has TRBV11-2 and TRBJ2-3; 14 bases fit TRBD2. V lost 5 bases and J lost 1; bases outside the gene matches: 8. The CDR3 has 18 amino acids. Looked up from germline, CDR1 is SGHAT and CDR2 is FQNNGV. The CDR3 here is CASSPGLAGGWGTDTQYF. The CDR3 DNA reads as TGTGCCAGCAGCCCAGGACTAGCGGGAGGATGGGGCACAGATACGCAGTATTTT.

At least ten counts were recorded for this clonotype. The rearrangement joins TRBV27 to TRBJ1-5; D may be TRBD1 (6 bases). The CDR3 contains 15 residues. The germline V and J ends were trimmed by 5 bases and 2 bases, with 13 bases remaining between them. Germline V gives CDR1 MNHEY, CDR2 SMNVEV (reference sequence). The CDR3 spells CASSGTTGGNQPQHF. For the CDR3, the DNA is TGTGCCAGCAGTGGAACGACAGGCGGCAATCAGCCCCAGCATTTT.

The chain carries TRBV20-1 and TRBJ2-1; 14 nucleotides match TRBD2. The CDR3 length is 17 residues. With 1 base clipped from V and 4 bases from J, the junction kept 6 bases outside the gene matches. Germline V CDR1 and CDR2: DFQATT, SNEGSKA (reference sequence). CDR3 coding DNA: TGCAGTGCTAGAGCCCCCGGGACTAGCGGGAGTTACAATGAGCAGTTCTTC. Protein sequence: CSARAPGTSGSYNEQFF.

The gene calls are TRBV15 and TRBJ2-5; D is undetermined. The germline V gene encodes CDR1 LNHNV and CDR2 YYDKDF (reference sequence). The CDR3 totals 13 residues. V lost 2 bases, J lost 4 bases, and 8 bases lay in between. This chain's CDR3 is CATSRRHLETQYF. DNA of the CDR3: TGTGCCACCAGCAGAAGACACCTAGAGACCCAGTACTTC.

In its sample, this clonotype was seen a few times. The chain has TRBV6-5 and TRBJ2-1; 7 bases are shared with TRBD1. Germline CDR1 reads MNHEY; CDR2 reads SVGAGI. The CDR3 totals 15 residues. J gave up 3 bases and V 0 bases, and 2 bases lay outside the gene matches. CDR3 DNA sequence: TGTGCCAGCAGTTACTCGGGACAGTACTACAATGAGCAGTTCTTC. Amino acid sequence: CASSYSGQYYNEQFF.

The genes are TRBV28 and TRBJ2-3, with D possibly being TRBD1 (8 bases). The ends were cut back, 6 bases at V and 8 bases at J, with 18 bases in the middle. CDR1 MDHEN and CDR2 SYDVKM come from the germline V gene. The CDR3 is 14 residues long. The CDR3 protein is CASSTITGGATQYF. The CDR3 DNA follows: TGTGCCAGCAGCACCATAACAGGGGGGGCTACGCAGTATTTT. Full variable domain (rest looked up from reference TRBV28 and TRBJ2-3): DVKVTQSSRYLVKRTGEKVFLECVQDMDHENMFWYRQDPGLGLRLIYFSYDVKMKEKGDIPEGYSVSREKKERFSLILESASTNQTSMYLCASSTITGGATQYFGPGTRLTVL.

The chain couples TRBV18 to TRBJ2-4; no clear D. There are 17 residues in the CDR3. V dropped 0 bases and J dropped 0 bases, with 12 bases sitting between them. Germline assignment: CDR1 KGHSH and CDR2 LQKENI. In DNA form, the CDR3 reads TGTGCCAGCTCACCACCGAGTCGACCGTTAGCCAAAAACATTCAGTACTTC. Translated: CASSPPSRPLAKNIQYF.

V and J are TRBV5-1 and TRBJ1-1; maybe TRBD1 (5 bases). Trimming left V 4 bases short and J 6 bases short, with 13 bases between. Germline V gene sequence: CDR1 SGHRS, CDR2 YFSETQ. This CDR3 region has 13 residues. The CDR3 sequence: CASSDSVRPEAFF. Written as DNA, the CDR3 is TGCGCCAGCAGCGACAGCGTGAGACCTGAAGCTTTCTTT.

This clonotype occurred a few times. The genes are TRBV20-1 and TRBJ2-7; 7 positions agree with TRBD2. CDR1 and CDR2 from the germline V gene are DFQATT and SNEGSKA (reference sequence). J lost 0 bases, V lost 3 bases, and 14 bases had no gene match. The CDR3 is made up of 17 amino acids. The CDR3 nucleotides read TGCAGTGCTAGGGGCGAAACCGAGCGGGATGGCTCCTACGAGCAGTACTTC. Protein product: CSARGETERDGSYEQYF.

The V call is TRBV28, the J call TRBJ2-3, with D possibly matching TRBD2 (6 bases). V was clipped by 10 bases and J by 6 bases, with 11 bases between them. This CDR3 has 11 residues. Germline CDR1 MDHEN, CDR2 SYDVKM. The CDR3 coding sequence is TGTGCCACCAGACTAGTTGATACGCAGTATTTT. This gives the protein CATRLVDTQYF.

This clonotype was observed a handful of times. This chain joins TRBV2 and TRBJ1-5; D is unresolved. This CDR3 contains 15 residues. Germline assignment: CDR1 SNHLY and CDR2 FYNNEI. The V and J ends lost 2 bases and 6 bases respectively, with 14 bases between them. CDR3 region: CASSEPPTRSQPQHF. In nucleotides, the CDR3 is TGTGCCAGCAGTGAACCCCCAACGAGGAGTCAGCCCCAGCATTTT.

The sample holds many counts of this clonotype. The chain couples TRBV12-3 or TRBV12-4 to TRBJ1-5; no clear D gene. V was cut by 3 bases and J by 7 bases, with 10 bases left in between. The CDR3 covers 13 residues. In nucleotides, the CDR3 is TGTGCCAGCAGTTTTTCGCGGAACCAGCCCCAGCATTTT. It specifies CASSFSRNQPQHF.